This is a list of T cell receptor beta chains from one sample in a study of blood T cells in healthy people across ages. TCRdb reprocessed the 5' RACE reads via MiXCR and lists one record per CDR3 protein. The table records approximately 810,000 distinct CDR3 sequences, more than 25% of them present only once. The specimen sequenced was blood. Receptor source: an elderly woman in good health. The CDR3 runs from the conserved cysteine through the conserved F or W. D genes are given only for firm matches. Some rows have no size entry. The others give once, few or many, or a class for an expanded clone.

TGTGCCAGCAGTTGGTTTCTAGCGGGTGGCACCGGGGAGCTGTTTTTT | CASSWFLAGGTGELFF | TRBD2 | TRBJ2-2 | TRBV27 | few
TGTGCCAGCAGTCCCCAGGGACAGGGGATTGGAAAACTGTTTTTT | CASSPQGQGIGKLFF | TRBD1 | TRBJ1-4 | TRBV12-3/TRBV12-4 | many
TGTGCCACCGACTGGGGGCCTCGGAATGAGCAGTTCTTC | CATDWGPRNEQFF | NA | TRBJ2-1 | TRBV24-1 | NA
TGTGCCAGCGGAGGGGGGGACACCCTTAGCACAGATACGCAGTATTTT | CASGGGDTLSTDTQYF | NA | TRBJ2-3 | TRBV7-2 | many
TGTGCCAGCAGCTTATCCGGGGGCTCAAGTGAGCAGTTCTTC | CASSLSGGSSEQFF | NA | TRBJ2-1 | TRBV7-2 | many
TGTGCCAGCAGTTATTCCTACCGCAGGGGAGGGCAGTACTTC | CASSYSYRRGGQYF | NA | TRBJ2-7 | TRBV28 | many
TGCGCCAGCAGCTTGGGGCAGATAGGGAGGCTTGGCGAGCAGTACTTC | CASSLGQIGRLGEQYF | NA | TRBJ2-7 | TRBV5-1 | NA
TGCAGTGCTACGGACGGGGTTAGCAATCAGCCCCAGCATTTT | CSATDGVSNQPQHF | NA | TRBJ1-5 | TRBV20-1 | many
TGTGCCAGTAAACGAACTAGCGGGGGGGCCGATGAGCAGTTCTTC | CASKRTSGGADEQFF | TRBD2 | TRBJ2-1 | TRBV19 | NA
TGTGCCAGCAGCTTTAGCGCCTCTGGCTACACCTTC | CASSFSASGYTF | NA | TRBJ1-2 | TRBV12-3/TRBV12-4 | many
TGTGCCAGCAGTTTAATAGGGGGACAGCGAGGAGAACAACTGTTTTTT | CASSLIGGQRGEQLFF | TRBD1 | TRBJ1-4 | TRBV27 | NA
TGTGCCAGCACTATAACAGGGGGCTACGGCTACACCTTC | CASTITGGYGYTF | TRBD1 | TRBJ1-2 | TRBV6-5 | many
TGCAGTGCGGCTTGGGACACCGGGGAGCTGTTTTTT | CSAAWDTGELFF | NA | TRBJ2-2 | TRBV20-1 | NA
TGCAGTGCTAGGAGGAGGGACGAGCAGTACTTC | CSARRRDEQYF | NA | TRBJ2-7 | TRBV20-1 | many
TGTGCCATCAGTGTAATGCAGACTAACGAGCAGTACTTC | CAISVMQTNEQYF | NA | TRBJ2-7 | TRBV10-3 | many
TGTGCCAGCAGCTTGGGAAGCGGGAGAGACAATGAGCAGTTCTTC | CASSLGSGRDNEQFF | TRBD2 | TRBJ2-1 | TRBV7-2 | NA
TGTGCCAGCGGATATAGACTAAATGAGCAGTTCTTC | CASGYRLNEQFF | NA | TRBJ2-1 | TRBV12-3/TRBV12-4 | NA
TGTGCCAGCAGCTACCTCTTCTCAGATACGCAGTATTTT | CASSYLFSDTQYF | NA | TRBJ2-3 | TRBV7-2 | NA
TGTGCCAGCAGTGACTCACCAGGACACCTGTTTTTT | CASSDSPGHLFF | NA | TRBJ1-4 | TRBV6-4 | NA
TGCGCCAGCAGCCAAGATCCGGGACAGGACCGTGGGTATGGCTACACCTTC | CASSQDPGQDRGYGYTF | TRBD1 | TRBJ1-2 | TRBV4-3 | many
TGTGCCAGCAGTTACGCCTACGACAGGGGGAGGCAGCCCCAGCATTTT | CASSYAYDRGRQPQHF | TRBD1 | TRBJ1-5 | TRBV6-2/TRBV6-3 | NA
TGCAGTGCTAGCAATAGCGGGACAGGGTCTCAAGTGACCCAGTACTTC | CSASNSGTGSQVTQYF | NA | TRBJ2-5 | TRBV20-1 | many
TGCAGTGCGAAGACCCTAGCGGGGGGGCCCACAGATACGCAGTATTTT | CSAKTLAGGPTDTQYF | TRBD2 | TRBJ2-3 | TRBV20-1 | few
TGTGCCAGCAGCGTCTCATATTCAGATACGCAGTATTTT | CASSVSYSDTQYF | NA | TRBJ2-3 | TRBV9 | NA
TGTGCCAGCAGTTACTCCGGGACAGGGGGCAACTATGGCTACACCTTC | CASSYSGTGGNYGYTF | TRBD1 | TRBJ1-2 | TRBV6-2/TRBV6-3 | many
TGTGCCAGCTCACCCCTGCCCTCAGATGCCTACACCTTC | CASSPLPSDAYTF | NA | TRBJ1-2 | TRBV18 | few
TGTGCCAGCAGTTTCGCTAGCGGGGTAACTGAGCAGTTCTTC | CASSFASGVTEQFF | TRBD2 | TRBJ2-1 | TRBV28 | NA
TGTGCCAGCGTTTTTCGGGACCGGTTCGGGGAGACCCAGTACTTC | CASVFRDRFGETQYF | NA | TRBJ2-5 | TRBV2 | many
TGCAGTGCTAGAGATGCCCGGACATACCAAGAGACCCAGTACTTC | CSARDARTYQETQYF | NA | TRBJ2-5 | TRBV20-1 | many
TGCAGTGCTAGTGGTCACTATGGCTACACCTTC | CSASGHYGYTF | NA | TRBJ1-2 | TRBV20-1 | NA
TGTGCCAGCAGTAAATTACAGGGAAACTATGGCTACACCTTC | CASSKLQGNYGYTF | NA | TRBJ1-2 | TRBV2 | few
TGTGCCAGCAGTCGACCGGGACAGGGGGACACTGAAGCTTTCTTT | CASSRPGQGDTEAFF | TRBD1 | TRBJ1-1 | TRBV12-3/TRBV12-4 | many
TGCGCCAGCAGCGCCGGGGACAGGGTAGAGCAGCCCCAGCATTTT | CASSAGDRVEQPQHF | TRBD1 | TRBJ1-5 | TRBV5-1 | NA
TGCAGTGCTAGAGAAAGGGGACCAGATCAGCCCCAGCATTTT | CSARERGPDQPQHF | NA | TRBJ1-5 | TRBV20-1 | many
TGCAGCGTAGCTGAAGGGACAGGGGCTAACTATGGCTACACCTTC | CSVAEGTGANYGYTF | TRBD1 | TRBJ1-2 | TRBV29-1 | few
TGCGCCAGCAGCTTGGTTGGGTCCCGCAATGAGCAGTTCTTC | CASSLVGSRNEQFF | NA | TRBJ2-1 | TRBV5-1 | many
TGCGCCAGCAGCCTGACTAGCGGGAGAGGAAATGAGCAGTTCTTC | CASSLTSGRGNEQFF | TRBD2 | TRBJ2-1 | TRBV4-3 | many
TGTGCCAGCAGCGTTCAGGGACAGGGGAACTATGGCTACACCTTC | CASSVQGQGNYGYTF | TRBD1 | TRBJ1-2 | TRBV9 | NA
TGTGCCAGCAGCCAAGATTGGAAGGGGGACAGCTATGGCTACACCTTC | CASSQDWKGDSYGYTF | TRBD1 | TRBJ1-2 | TRBV3-1 | few
TGCAGTGTTAGAGATCATTTGGCTAGAGGCAATCAGCCCCAGCATTTT | CSVRDHLARGNQPQHF | NA | TRBJ1-5 | TRBV20-1 | NA
TGTGCCATCAGTGGCAGACAGGGGAGCTCCTACAATGAGCAGTTCTTC | CAISGRQGSSYNEQFF | TRBD1 | TRBJ2-1 | TRBV10-3 | many
TGTGCCAGCAGCCGTGCGGGGGACTCCTACAATGAGCAGTTCTTC | CASSRAGDSYNEQFF | TRBD2 | TRBJ2-1 | TRBV4-2 | many
TGCGCCAGCAGGGACGGGACTAGCGGGGGGGCCTGGCAAGAGACCCAGTACTTC | CASRDGTSGGAWQETQYF | TRBD2 | TRBJ2-5 | TRBV5-1 | few
TGTGCCAACAGCTTAGCGGGAATAAATCAGCCCCAGCATTTT | CANSLAGINQPQHF | NA | TRBJ1-5 | TRBV7-2 | NA
TGTGCCAGCAGCTTACTAGGATCATACACAGATACGCAGTATTTT | CASSLLGSYTDTQYF | NA | TRBJ2-3 | TRBV7-8 | many
TGTGCCAGCAGCTTAGATAGCGGGGGGGCTGATGAGCAGTTCTTC | CASSLDSGGADEQFF | TRBD2 | TRBJ2-1 | TRBV7-2 | NA
TGTGATAGCAGTCAAACCGGGCCTCGCACAGATACGCAGTATTTT | CDSSQTGPRTDTQYF | NA | TRBJ2-3 | TRBV6-5 | NA
TGTGCCAGCAGCCGGGGGGCCGTTAACACCGGGGAGCTGTTTTTT | CASSRGAVNTGELFF | NA | TRBJ2-2 | TRBV7-9 | NA
TGTGCCAGCAGCTTAAGCGCTCATAGCAATCAGCCCCAGCATTTT | CASSLSAHSNQPQHF | NA | TRBJ1-5 | TRBV7-8 | few